This TCR beta chain is drawn from a study of radiation and T cells in renal cell carcinoma. Overall study results and limits: In blood, top tumor clones expanded by 2 weeks, shrinking by 4.

Time point specified: blood 4 weeks post-SBRT, at nephrectomy. Specified treatment: 15 Gy SBRT to primary tumor, nephrectomy 4 weeks later. Nephrectomy followed 15 Gy stereotactic body radiation by 4 weeks. Serial blood draws occurred at baseline and 2 and 4 weeks post-SBRT. Concerning this clone: Its cognate antigen is unknown.

CDR1 and CDR2 (germline): SNHLY, FYNNEI. The CDR3 has 15 amino acids. The V gene lost 6 bases and the J gene lost 10 bases, with 22 bases spanning the gap. Assay: immunoSEQ multiplex PCR; the TCRdb copy retains only in-frame clones and omits some. Of 40,000 to 50,000 clones in the sample, roughly 82% were seen once. This specimen consisted of blood, obtained from a patient whose treatment included radiotherapy and nephrectomy. The V call is TRBV2, the J call TRBJ2-1, with a possible D match to TRBD2 (7 bases). This receptor was identified in a woman aged 65 to 85 with renal cell carcinoma. Written as DNA, the CDR3 is TGTGCCAGCAGCCCCTCCGGGAGGCCGAGGGGGGAGCAGTTCTTC. Translating gives CASSPSGRPRGEQFF. The entire variable domain, with the rest obtained from reference TRBV2 and TRBJ2-1, is as follows: EPEVTQTPSHQVTQMGQEVILRCVPISNHLYFYWYRQILGQKVEFLVSFYNNEISEKSEIFDDQFSVERPDGSNFTLKIRSTKLEDSAMYFCASSPSGRPRGEQFFGPGTRLTVL.